This is a list of T cell receptor beta chains from one sample in a study of persistence of HIV-infected CD4 T cells. Method: immunoSEQ multiplex PCR; TCRdb's copy keeps in-frame clones and lacks some. This table has 35,000 to 45,000 clones, 88% appearing once. Their target antigens are unknown. The material was CD4+ T cells sorted from PBMCs after approximately 20-hour stimulation, obtained from a patient who received antiretroviral therapy. The receptors were gathered from an adult woman with HIV who was CMV-seropositive. Each CDR3 is given with its conserved first and last residue. Each record gives: CDR3 protein, CDR3 DNA, V gene, D gene, J gene, clone size. D genes are given only for firm matches. A row's size may be missing; if present it is once, few, many or a size class.

CDR3: CASSLMTGALHTEAFF
DNA: TGTGCCAGCAGCTTAATGACAGGGGCTTTACACACTGAAGCTTTCTTT
V: TRBV5-8
D: TRBD1
J: TRBJ1-1
size: once

CDR3: CASSQDRGGETYSYNEQFF
DNA: TGCGCCAGCAGCCAAGATAGGGGGGGGGAGACATACTCCTACAATGAGCAGTTCTTC
V: TRBV4-1
D: NA
J: TRBJ2-1
size: NA

CDR3: CATSEGVPTGELFF
DNA: TGTGCCACCAGTGAAGGGGTCCCCACCGGGGAGCTGTTTTTT
V: TRBV24-1
D: NA
J: TRBJ2-2
size: NA

CDR3: CASSSRTSGGYEQYF
DNA: TGCGCCAGCAGCTCAAGGACTAGCGGGGGCTACGAGCAGTACTTC
V: TRBV5-1
D: TRBD2
J: TRBJ2-7
size: once

CDR3: CASSEAFF
DNA: TGTGCCAGCAGTGAAGCTTTCTTT
V: TRBV5-8
D: NA
J: TRBJ1-1
size: NA

CDR3: CASSRGVNQPQHF
DNA: TGTGCCAGCAGCCGCGGGGTCAATCAGCCCCAGCATTTT
V: TRBV6-5
D: NA
J: TRBJ1-5
size: NA

CDR3: CATSRDRKAEQFF
DNA: TGTGCCACCAGCAGAGATCGAAAAGCGGAGCAGTTCTTC
V: TRBV15
D: NA
J: TRBJ2-1
size: NA

CDR3: CAWNTVLASTF
DNA: TGTGCCTGGAATACGGTGTTGGCCTCCACCTTC
V: TRBV30
D: NA
J: TRBJ1-2
size: NA

CDR3: CASSSVGVSSYGYTF
DNA: TGCGCCAGCAGCTCCGTGGGGGTTTCGAGCTATGGCTACACCTTC
V: TRBV5-1
D: NA
J: TRBJ1-2
size: NA

CDR3: CASSRFTGTGDEKLFF
DNA: TGTGCCAGCAGCCGTTTCACCGGGACAGGGGATGAAAAACTGTTTTTT
V: TRBV5-6
D: TRBD1
J: TRBJ1-4
size: NA

CDR3: CASSLKVGQGPRDTQYF
DNA: TGTGCCAGCAGTTTAAAAGTGGGACAGGGGCCGAGAGATACGCAGTATTTT
V: TRBV27
D: TRBD1
J: TRBJ2-3
size: NA

CDR3: CASSEYRGTGDGYTF
DNA: TGTGCCAGCAGTGAATATAGGGGGACAGGGGATGGCTACACCTTC
V: TRBV25-1
D: TRBD1
J: TRBJ1-2
size: NA

CDR3: CSASPGTGETETQYF
DNA: TGCAGTGCTAGTCCCGGGACAGGGGAAACCGAGACCCAGTACTTC
V: TRBV20-1
D: TRBD1
J: TRBJ2-5
size: NA

CDR3: CAWSAWGGASTEAFF
DNA: TGTGCCTGGAGTGCCTGGGGGGGGGCGTCCACTGAAGCTTTCTTT
V: TRBV30
D: NA
J: TRBJ1-1
size: NA

CDR3: CASSLALRDRGTDTQYF
DNA: TGTGCCAGCAGCTTAGCACTACGGGACAGGGGCACAGATACGCAGTATTTT
V: TRBV7-9
D: TRBD1
J: TRBJ2-3
size: NA

CDR3: CAWNRGSYEQYF
DNA: TGTGCCTGGAACCGGGGCTCCTACGAGCAGTACTTC
V: TRBV30
D: NA
J: TRBJ2-7
size: NA

CDR3: CASSFLGTGLLGGNTIYF
DNA: TGTGCCAGCAGCTTCCTAGGGACAGGGCTTTTAGGTGGAAACACCATATATTTT
V: TRBV7-6
D: TRBD1
J: TRBJ1-3
size: NA

CDR3: CASSFTSSYNEQFF
DNA: TGTGCCAGCAGCTTTACCAGCTCCTACAATGAGCAGTTCTTC
V: TRBV5-5
D: NA
J: TRBJ2-1
size: NA

CDR3: CASSLGQSTDTQYF
DNA: TGTGCCAGCAGCTTGGGGCAGAGCACAGATACGCAGTATTTT
V: TRBV5-4
D: NA
J: TRBJ2-3
size: NA

CDR3: CASNDRGMNTEAFF
DNA: TGTGCCAGTAACGACAGGGGTATGAACACTGAAGCTTTCTTT
V: TRBV19
D: TRBD1
J: TRBJ1-1
size: NA

CDR3: CASSGGGRNTEAFF
DNA: TGTGCCAGCTCGGGTGGGGGGAGGAACACTGAAGCTTTCTTT
V: TRBV3-1/TRBV3-2
D: NA
J: TRBJ1-1
size: NA

CDR3: CASSPSAPPNTEAFF
DNA: TGTGCCAGCTCACCGTCCGCCCCGCCCAACACTGAAGCTTTCTTT
V: TRBV18
D: NA
J: TRBJ1-1
size: NA

CDR3: CASRNRGEAFF
DNA: TGTGCCAGCCGGAACAGGGGGGAAGCTTTCTTT
V: TRBV2
D: TRBD1
J: TRBJ1-1
size: NA

CDR3: CASSQDQDLGTEAFF
DNA: TGCGCCAGCAGCCAAGATCAGGATTTGGGCACTGAAGCTTTCTTT
V: TRBV4-1
D: NA
J: TRBJ1-1
size: NA

CDR3: CASTVRPRTGVYF
DNA: TGTGCCAGCACCGTACGACCCCGGACAGGGGTGTACTTC
V: TRBV12-3/TRBV12-4
D: TRBD1
J: TRBJ2-7
size: NA

CDR3: CASSLETGNSPLHF
DNA: TGCGCCAGCAGCCTAGAAACAGGGAATTCACCCCTCCACTTT
V: TRBV5-1
D: NA
J: TRBJ1-6
size: once

CDR3: CASSPLSGGTTDTQYF
DNA: TGTGCCAGCTCACCACTTAGCGGGGGGACCACAGATACGCAGTATTTT
V: TRBV18
D: TRBD2
J: TRBJ2-3
size: NA

CDR3: CASSRARGTDTQYF
DNA: TGTGCCAGCAGCCGCGCCCGGGGCACAGATACGCAGTATTTT
V: TRBV27
D: NA
J: TRBJ2-3
size: NA

CDR3: CASARGAAATEAFF
DNA: TGCGCCAGCGCCCGAGGGGCAGCCGCGACTGAAGCTTTCTTT
V: TRBV5-1
D: NA
J: TRBJ1-1
size: once

CDR3: CASSLRFQGNTEAFF
DNA: TGCGCCAGCAGCTTACGATTTCAGGGTAACACTGAAGCTTTCTTT
V: TRBV5-1
D: NA
J: TRBJ1-1
size: NA

CDR3: CASSDYNTEAFF
DNA: TGTGCCAGCAGCGACTATAACACTGAAGCTTTCTTT
V: TRBV5-6
D: NA
J: TRBJ1-1
size: NA

CDR3: CASSLDSPGRNEQFF
DNA: TGCGCCAGCAGCTTGGATTCGCCAGGGCGCAATGAGCAGTTCTTC
V: TRBV5-1
D: NA
J: TRBJ2-1
size: once

CDR3: CASSQFRTGEQFF
DNA: TGTGCCAGCAGCCAATTCAGGACGGGTGAGCAGTTCTTC
V: TRBV3-1/TRBV3-2
D: NA
J: TRBJ2-1
size: NA

CDR3: CASSPGGQETQYF
DNA: TGCGCCAGCAGCCCGGGGGGACAAGAGACCCAGTACTTC
V: TRBV5-1
D: TRBD2
J: TRBJ2-5
size: NA

CDR3: CASSVNPARANYGYTF
DNA: TGTGCCAGCAGCGTAAATCCAGCTAGAGCTAACTATGGCTACACCTTC
V: TRBV9
D: NA
J: TRBJ1-2
size: NA

CDR3: CASIAGGTDTQYF
DNA: TGTGCCAGCATCGCCGGGGGCACAGATACGCAGTATTTT
V: TRBV6-5
D: NA
J: TRBJ2-3
size: NA

CDR3: CAWERGGSVGDTQYF
DNA: TGTGCCTGGGAGCGGGGGGGCTCGGTAGGAGATACGCAGTATTTT
V: TRBV30
D: TRBD2
J: TRBJ2-3
size: NA

CDR3: CASSQGDTEAFF
DNA: TGTGCCAGCAGCCAGGGCGACACTGAAGCTTTCTTT
V: TRBV11-3
D: NA
J: TRBJ1-1
size: NA

CDR3: CASSMKRGGDQPQHF
DNA: TGTGCCAGTAGTATGAAGAGGGGAGGGGATCAGCCCCAGCATTTT
V: TRBV19
D: NA
J: TRBJ1-5
size: NA

CDR3: CATSDKGLAGGDSGTDTQYF
DNA: TGTGCCACCAGTGATAAGGGACTAGCGGGGGGCGATTCTGGCACAGATACGCAGTATTTT
V: TRBV24-1
D: TRBD2
J: TRBJ2-3
size: NA

CDR3: CASSVAGQALPLHF
DNA: TGTGCCAGCAGCGTAGCGGGTCAGGCTCTTCCCCTCCACTTT
V: TRBV9
D: NA
J: TRBJ1-6
size: NA

CDR3: CASSTKQGEEQYF
DNA: TGTGCCAGCTCGACGAAACAGGGTGAAGAGCAGTACTTC
V: TRBV18
D: NA
J: TRBJ2-7
size: NA

CDR3: CASSPRRGIQNIQYF
DNA: TGTGCCAGCAGCCCGAGGAGGGGAATACAAAACATTCAGTACTTC
V: TRBV7-8
D: NA
J: TRBJ2-4
size: NA

CDR3: CSVNTGRGTQYF
DNA: TGCAGCGTTAACACAGGGCGAGGGACCCAGTACTTC
V: TRBV29-1
D: NA
J: TRBJ2-5
size: once

CDR3: CASSFRRRQETQYF
DNA: TGTGCCAGCAGCTTTAGGAGGCGACAAGAGACCCAGTACTTC
V: TRBV7-2
D: NA
J: TRBJ2-5
size: NA

CDR3: CASSWTTANTEAFF
DNA: TGCGCCAGCAGCTGGACAACGGCAAACACTGAAGCTTTCTTT
V: TRBV5-1
D: NA
J: TRBJ1-1
size: NA

CDR3: CATLNRIGQGTMNTEAFF
DNA: TGTGCCACCTTGAATCGTATAGGACAGGGGACTATGAACACTGAAGCTTTCTTT
V: TRBV19
D: TRBD1
J: TRBJ1-1
size: few

CDR3: CASSLAGGAYNEQFF
DNA: TGTGCCAGCAGCTTAGCCGGGGGGGCTTACAATGAGCAGTTCTTC
V: TRBV11-3
D: TRBD2
J: TRBJ2-1
size: NA

CDR3: CASSPSRGAGNTIYF
DNA: TGTGCCAGCTCACCATCTCGGGGAGCTGGAAACACCATATATTTT
V: TRBV18
D: NA
J: TRBJ1-3
size: once

CDR3: CASRGVGSPLHF
DNA: TGTGCCAGCAGAGGAGTAGGTTCACCCCTCCACTTT
V: TRBV6-5
D: NA
J: TRBJ1-6
size: NA